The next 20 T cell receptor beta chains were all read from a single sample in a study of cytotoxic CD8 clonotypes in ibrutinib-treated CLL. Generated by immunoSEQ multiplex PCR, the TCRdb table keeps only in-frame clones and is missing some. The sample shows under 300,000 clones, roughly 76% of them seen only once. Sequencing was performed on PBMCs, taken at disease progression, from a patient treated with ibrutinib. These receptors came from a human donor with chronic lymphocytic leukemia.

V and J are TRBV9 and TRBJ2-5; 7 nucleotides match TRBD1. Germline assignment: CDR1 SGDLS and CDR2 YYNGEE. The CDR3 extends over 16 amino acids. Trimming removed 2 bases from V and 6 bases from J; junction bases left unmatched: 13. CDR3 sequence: CASSVAGERGHKTQYF. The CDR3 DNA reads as TGTGCCAGCAGCGTGGCCGGGGAAAGGGGGCACAAGACCCAGTACTTC.

CDR3 sequence reads: CSVQTGLGNQPQHF. The CDR3 nucleotides read TGCAGCGTTCAAACAGGGTTGGGCAATCAGCCCCAGCATTTT. The rearrangement uses TRBV29-1 and TRBJ1-5, with a weak D call TRBD1 (6 bases). This CDR3 has 14 amino acids. Germline-derived CDR1 and CDR2 are SQVTM and ANQGSEA. The V and J ends lost 5 bases and 2 bases respectively, with 13 bases between them.

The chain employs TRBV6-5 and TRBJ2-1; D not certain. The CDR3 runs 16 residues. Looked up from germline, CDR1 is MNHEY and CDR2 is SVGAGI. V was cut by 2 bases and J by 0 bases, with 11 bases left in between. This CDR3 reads CASSYGLESSYNEQFF. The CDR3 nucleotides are TGTGCCAGCAGTTACGGGCTGGAGAGCTCCTACAATGAGCAGTTCTTC.

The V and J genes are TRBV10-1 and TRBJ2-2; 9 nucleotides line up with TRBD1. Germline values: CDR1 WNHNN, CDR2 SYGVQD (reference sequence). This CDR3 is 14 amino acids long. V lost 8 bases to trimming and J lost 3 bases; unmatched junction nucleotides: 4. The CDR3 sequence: CASGDRDDTGELFF. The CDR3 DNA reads TGCGCCAGCGGGGACAGGGATGACACCGGGGAGCTGTTTTTT.

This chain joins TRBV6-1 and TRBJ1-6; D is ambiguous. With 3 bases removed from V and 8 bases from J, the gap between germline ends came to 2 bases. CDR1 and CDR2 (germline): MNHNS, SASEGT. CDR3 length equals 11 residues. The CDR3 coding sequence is TGTGCCAGCAGTGAGTATTCACCCCTCCACTTT. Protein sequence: CASSEYSPLHF.

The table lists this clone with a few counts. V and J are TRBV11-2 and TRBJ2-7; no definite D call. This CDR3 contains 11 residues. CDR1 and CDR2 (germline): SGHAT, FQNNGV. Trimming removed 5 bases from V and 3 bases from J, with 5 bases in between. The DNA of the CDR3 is TGTGCCAGCAGCCACAACTACGAGCAGTACTTC. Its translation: CASSHNYEQYF.

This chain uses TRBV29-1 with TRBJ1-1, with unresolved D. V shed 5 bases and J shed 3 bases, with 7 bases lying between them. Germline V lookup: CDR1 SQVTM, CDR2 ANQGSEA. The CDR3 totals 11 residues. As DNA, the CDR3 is TGCAGCGTTAAACTGGACACTGAAGCTTTCTTT. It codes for CSVKLDTEAFF.

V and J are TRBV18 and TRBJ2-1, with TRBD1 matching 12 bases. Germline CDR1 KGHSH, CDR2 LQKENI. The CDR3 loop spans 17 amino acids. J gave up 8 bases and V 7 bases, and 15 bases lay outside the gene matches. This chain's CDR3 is CASWIPGVGQGADEQFF. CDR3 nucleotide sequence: TGTGCCAGCTGGATCCCCGGTGTGGGACAGGGGGCCGATGAGCAGTTCTTC.

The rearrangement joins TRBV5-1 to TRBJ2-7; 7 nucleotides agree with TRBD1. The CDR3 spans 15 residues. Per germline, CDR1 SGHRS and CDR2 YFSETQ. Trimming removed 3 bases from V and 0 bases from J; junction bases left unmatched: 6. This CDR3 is CASSSQGVASYEQYF. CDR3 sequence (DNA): TGCGCCAGCAGCTCCCAGGGGGTGGCCTCCTACGAGCAGTACTTC.

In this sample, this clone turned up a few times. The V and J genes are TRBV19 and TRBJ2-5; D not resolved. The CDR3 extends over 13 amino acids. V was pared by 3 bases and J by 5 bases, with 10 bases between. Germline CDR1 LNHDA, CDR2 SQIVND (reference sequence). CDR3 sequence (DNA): TGTGCCAGTAGTATCAGTCTGGGGGAGACCCAGTACTTC. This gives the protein CASSISLGETQYF.

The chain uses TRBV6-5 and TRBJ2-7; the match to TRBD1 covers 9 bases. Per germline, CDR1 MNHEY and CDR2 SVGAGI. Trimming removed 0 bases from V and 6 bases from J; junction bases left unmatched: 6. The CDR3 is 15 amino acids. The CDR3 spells CASSYSAGTGLEQYF. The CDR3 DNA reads TGTGCCAGCAGTTACTCCGCAGGGACAGGGCTCGAGCAGTACTTC.

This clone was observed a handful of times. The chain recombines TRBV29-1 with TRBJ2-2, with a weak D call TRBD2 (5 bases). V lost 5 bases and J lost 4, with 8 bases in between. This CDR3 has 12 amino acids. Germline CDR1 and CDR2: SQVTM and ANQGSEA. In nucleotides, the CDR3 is TGCAGCGTTAGCGCGGGCACCGGGGAGCTGTTTTTT. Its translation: CSVSAGTGELFF.

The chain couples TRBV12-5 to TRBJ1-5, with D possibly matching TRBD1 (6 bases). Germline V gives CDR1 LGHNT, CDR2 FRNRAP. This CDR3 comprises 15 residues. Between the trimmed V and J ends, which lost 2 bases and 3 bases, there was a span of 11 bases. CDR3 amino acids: CASGLSGTLNQPQHF. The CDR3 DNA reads TGTGCTAGTGGTTTGAGCGGGACACTCAATCAGCCCCAGCATTTT.

The CDR3 DNA sequence: TGTGCCAGCTCACCCCGGACAGGGGTTTATTCACCCCTCCACTTT. It codes for CASSPRTGVYSPLHF. The V call is TRBV18, the J call TRBJ1-6; 9 bases are a match to TRBD1. The CDR3 is 15 residues long. The V gene end was trimmed by 3 bases and the J gene end by 8 bases; junction bases not matched to a gene: 5. Germline V lookup: CDR1 KGHSH, CDR2 LQKENI.

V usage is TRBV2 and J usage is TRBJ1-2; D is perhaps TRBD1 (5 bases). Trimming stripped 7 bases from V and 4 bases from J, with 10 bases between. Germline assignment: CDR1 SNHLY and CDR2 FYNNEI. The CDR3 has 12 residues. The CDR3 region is CASIDSFYGYTF. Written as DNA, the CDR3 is TGTGCCAGCATCGACAGCTTCTATGGCTACACCTTC.

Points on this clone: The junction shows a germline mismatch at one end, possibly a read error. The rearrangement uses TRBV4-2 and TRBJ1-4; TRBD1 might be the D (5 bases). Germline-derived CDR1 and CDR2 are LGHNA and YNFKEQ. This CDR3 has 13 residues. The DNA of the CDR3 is TGTGCCAGCAGTCAAGACAGTAATGAAAAACTGTTTTTT. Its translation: CASSQDSNEKLFF.

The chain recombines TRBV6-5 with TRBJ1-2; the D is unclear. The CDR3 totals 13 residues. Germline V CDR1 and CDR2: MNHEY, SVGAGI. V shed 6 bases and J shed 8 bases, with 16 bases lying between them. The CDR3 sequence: CASRPGEQLGYTF. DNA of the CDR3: TGTGCCAGCAGACCCGGGGAGCAGCTCGGCTACACCTTC.

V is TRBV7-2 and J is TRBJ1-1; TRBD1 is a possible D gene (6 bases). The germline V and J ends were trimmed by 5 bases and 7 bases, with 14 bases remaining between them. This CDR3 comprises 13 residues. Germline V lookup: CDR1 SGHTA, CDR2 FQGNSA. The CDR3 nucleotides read TGTGCCAGCAGCCTTATGGGGGCGATTGAAGCTTTCTTT. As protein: CASSLMGAIEAFF.

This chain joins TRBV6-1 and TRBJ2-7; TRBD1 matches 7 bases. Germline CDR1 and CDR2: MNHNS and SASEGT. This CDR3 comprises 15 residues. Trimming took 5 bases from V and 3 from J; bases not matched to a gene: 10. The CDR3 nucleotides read TGTGCCAGCAGTCCGCGACAGGGAATTAGCTACGAGCAGTACTTC. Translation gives CASSPRQGISYEQYF.

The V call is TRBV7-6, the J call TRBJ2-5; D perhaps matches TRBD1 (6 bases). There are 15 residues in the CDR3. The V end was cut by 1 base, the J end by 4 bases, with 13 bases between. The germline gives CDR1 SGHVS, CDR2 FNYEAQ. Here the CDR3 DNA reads TGTGCCAGCAGCTTAGGGGGGCCAGGTAGAGAGACCCAGTACTTC. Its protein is CASSLGGPGRETQYF.